These 14 T cell receptor beta chains originate from one sample sequenced in a study of CD8 T cells in ankylosing spondylitis. TCRdb itself ran the 5' RACE reads through MiXCR, one entry per CDR3 protein. The table has some 450,000 distinct CDR3 sequences, 15% to 20% seen once; the top ten hold approximately 1%. The study's findings and limits: Within ankylosing spondylitis blood, a TCR beta motif made up of eight highly homologous variants appeared to be characteristic.

Their specific antigens are unknown. Input material: blood, either unsorted or a sorted T cell fraction (not recorded which). The receptors shown here come from a male donor with ankylosing spondylitis.

The rearrangement links TRBV6-5 to TRBJ2-1, with 8 bases aligning to TRBD1. The germline V gene has CDR1 MNHEY and CDR2 SVGAGI. This CDR3 region has 14 residues. The trim removed 6 bases at V and 9 bases at J, leaving 10 bases unmatched. Here the CDR3 DNA reads TGTGCCAGCAGCTATCCGGGACAGGTATCTGAGCAGTTCTTC. This gives the protein CASSYPGQVSEQFF.

This rearrangement joins TRBV2 to TRBJ1-5; D is perhaps TRBD1 (6 bases). This CDR3 is built from 18 residues. V shed 6 bases and J shed 0 bases, with 21 bases lying between them. CDR1 SNHLY and CDR2 FYNNEI come from the germline V gene. The CDR3 DNA sequence: TGTGCCAGCAGCGATACCGTCGGGGGGGCTTATAGCAATCAGCCCCAGCATTTT. Protein product: CASSDTVGGAYSNQPQHF.

This clonotype was recorded a few times. The CDR3, as DNA: TGCAGTGCTCGGCCAACTAGCGGGGGGGCCGGCAATGAGCAGTTCTTC. Protein product: CSARPTSGGAGNEQFF. The chain couples TRBV20-1 to TRBJ2-1; 13 nucleotides match TRBD2. Germline CDR1 DFQATT, CDR2 SNEGSKA (reference sequence). There are 16 residues in the CDR3. The trim removed 5 bases at V and 6 bases at J, leaving 10 bases unmatched.

The chain couples TRBV6-2 or TRBV6-3 to TRBJ2-1; 9 positions agree with TRBD2. Germline V gene lookup returns CDR1 MNHEY and CDR2 SVGEGT. Trimming took 2 bases from V and 0 from J; bases not matched to a gene: 14. This CDR3 comprises 20 residues. CDR3 protein: CASSYGGGLATRSSYNEQFF. CDR3 sequence (DNA): TGTGCCAGCAGTTACGGGGGGGGACTAGCTACTCGCAGCTCCTACAATGAGCAGTTCTTC.

This clonotype occurred a few times. The chain joins TRBV6-5 to TRBJ1-3; D unclear. Germline V gene lookup returns CDR1 MNHEY and CDR2 SVGAGI. V lost 1 base to trimming and J lost 0 bases, with 1 base between them. The length of the CDR3 is 13 residues. The CDR3 loop reads CASSYYSGNTIYF. The CDR3 DNA sequence: TGTGCCAGCAGTTACTACTCTGGAAACACCATATATTTT.

This clonotype has a handful of counts. V and J are TRBV9 and TRBJ2-5; TRBD2 agrees at 10 bases. This CDR3 spans 18 amino acids. V shed 0 bases and J 3 bases; nucleotides not matched to a gene: 11. The germline CDR1 and CDR2 sequences are SGDLS and YYNGEE. This CDR3 reads CASSVGRSGGAPEETQYF. DNA of the CDR3: TGTGCCAGCAGCGTAGGGCGGAGCGGGGGGGCCCCTGAAGAGACCCAGTACTTC.

This clonotype was observed a few times. The gene calls are TRBV11-1 and TRBJ1-1; a weak D match, TRBD1 (5 bases). Germline V gene lookup returns CDR1 SGHAT and CDR2 FQDESV (reference sequence). This CDR3 has 12 residues. The V end lost 5 bases, the J end lost 8 bases, and 12 bases lay between the germline ends. CDR3 loop: CASSAPRGEAFF. The CDR3 DNA reads as TGTGCCAGCAGCGCCCCTCGGGGGGAAGCTTTCTTT.

The sample holds a few counts of this clonotype. J is TRBJ1-4 and V is TRBV7-6, with unresolved D. The germline V gene encodes CDR1 SGHVS and CDR2 FNYEAQ. The CDR3 sequence is 15 residues long. Trimming removed 2 bases from V and 5 bases from J, with 12 bases in between. The CDR3 DNA is TGTGCCAGCAGCTTAACCCGGGATGCAAATGAAAAACTGTTTTTT. Encoded protein: CASSLTRDANEKLFF.

This clonotype has a count of ten or more. V usage is TRBV25-1 and J usage is TRBJ1-6, with 9 bases identical to TRBD1. The V segment lost 4 bases and the J segment 7 bases; nucleotides outside the gene matches: 5. The germline V gene has CDR1 MGHDK and CDR2 SYGVNS. This CDR3 spans 15 amino acids. CDR3: CASSGSQGANSPLHF. CDR3 in DNA: TGTGCCAGCAGTGGGTCACAGGGGGCGAATTCACCCCTCCACTTT.

This clonotype was detected once. In DNA form, the CDR3 reads TGTGCCAGCACCATGCTGGGAAGCTCCTACGAGCAGTACTTC. Protein sequence: CASTMLGSSYEQYF. The chain recombines TRBV7-2 with TRBJ2-7; D remains unclear. V was shortened by 7 bases and J by 0 bases, with 13 bases between the two germline ends. This CDR3 spans 14 amino acids. The germline gives CDR1 SGHTA, CDR2 FQGNSA. Complete variable domain (other parts from reference TRBV7-2 and TRBJ2-7): GAGVSQSPSNKVTEKGKDVELRCDPISGHTALYWYRQSLGQGLEFLIYFQGNSAPDKSGLPSDRFSAERTGGSVSTLTIQRTQQEDSAVYLCASTMLGSSYEQYFGPGTRLTVT.

This clonotype was detected only a few times. The chain recombines TRBV10-3 with TRBJ2-7, with a weak D call TRBD1 (6 bases). Trimming took off 3 bases at V and 0 bases at J, with 15 bases between the two ends. This CDR3 has 16 amino acids. Looked up from germline, CDR1 is ENHRY and CDR2 is SYGVKD. CDR3 amino acids: CAISETQGLNSYEQYF. DNA of the CDR3: TGTGCCATCAGTGAAACCCAGGGGCTTAACTCCTACGAGCAGTACTTC.

At least ten counts were recorded for this clonotype. The chain combines TRBV12-3 or TRBV12-4 with TRBJ2-7; 8 nucleotides line up with TRBD2. This CDR3 has 14 residues. The J segment lost 2 bases and the V segment lost 3 bases, leaving 3 bases of the junction unmatched. The DNA for the CDR3 is TGTGCCAGCAGTTTTGGCGGGAGGACCTACGAGCAGTACTTC. Translating it yields CASSFGGRTYEQYF.

The table lists this clonotype with a few counts. This chain uses TRBV4-1 with TRBJ2-5; 7 bases are shared with TRBD2. Per the germline V gene, CDR1 is MGHRA and CDR2 is YSYEKL. The CDR3 is made up of 18 amino acids. V trimming: 2 bases; J trimming: 1 base; junction bases outside the gene matches: 13. CDR3: CASSQPKQWAGAQETQYF. CDR3 in DNA: TGCGCCAGCAGCCAACCGAAACAATGGGCGGGAGCCCAAGAGACCCAGTACTTC.

This clonotype was detected a few times. This chain uses TRBV5-6 with TRBJ2-7; D remains ambiguous. This CDR3 has 14 amino acids. The ends were cut back, 2 bases at V and 0 bases at J, with 9 bases in the middle. The germline V gene has CDR1 SGHDT and CDR2 YYEEEE. The CDR3 nucleotides read TGTGCCAGCAGCTTAAGAAAAAGCTCCTACGAGCAGTACTTC. This encodes CASSLRKSSYEQYF.